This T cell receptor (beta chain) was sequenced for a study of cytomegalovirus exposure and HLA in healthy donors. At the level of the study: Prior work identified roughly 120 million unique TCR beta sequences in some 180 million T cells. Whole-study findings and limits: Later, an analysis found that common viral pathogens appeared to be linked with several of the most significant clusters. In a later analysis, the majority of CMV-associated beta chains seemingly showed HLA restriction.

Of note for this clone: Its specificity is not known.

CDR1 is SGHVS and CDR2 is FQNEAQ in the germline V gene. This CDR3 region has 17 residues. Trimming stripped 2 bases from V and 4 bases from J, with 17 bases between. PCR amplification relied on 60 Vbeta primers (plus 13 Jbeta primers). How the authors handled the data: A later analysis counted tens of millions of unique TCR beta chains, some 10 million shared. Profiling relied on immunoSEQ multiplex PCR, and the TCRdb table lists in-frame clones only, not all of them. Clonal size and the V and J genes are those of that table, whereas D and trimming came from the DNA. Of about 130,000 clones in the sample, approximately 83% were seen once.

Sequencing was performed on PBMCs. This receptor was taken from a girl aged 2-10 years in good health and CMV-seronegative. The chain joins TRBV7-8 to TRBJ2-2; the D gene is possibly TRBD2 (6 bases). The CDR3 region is CASSLLVGGVGTGELFF. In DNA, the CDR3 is TGTGCCAGCAGCTTATTAGTCGGCGGGGTGGGCACCGGGGAGCTGTTTTTT. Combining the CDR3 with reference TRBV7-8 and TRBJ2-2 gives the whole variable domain GAGVSQSPRYKVAKRGQDVALRCDPISGHVSLFWYQQALGQGPEFLTYFQNEAQLDKSGLPSDRFFAERPEGSVSTLKIQRTQQEDSAVYLCASSLLVGGVGTGELFFGEGSRLTVL.